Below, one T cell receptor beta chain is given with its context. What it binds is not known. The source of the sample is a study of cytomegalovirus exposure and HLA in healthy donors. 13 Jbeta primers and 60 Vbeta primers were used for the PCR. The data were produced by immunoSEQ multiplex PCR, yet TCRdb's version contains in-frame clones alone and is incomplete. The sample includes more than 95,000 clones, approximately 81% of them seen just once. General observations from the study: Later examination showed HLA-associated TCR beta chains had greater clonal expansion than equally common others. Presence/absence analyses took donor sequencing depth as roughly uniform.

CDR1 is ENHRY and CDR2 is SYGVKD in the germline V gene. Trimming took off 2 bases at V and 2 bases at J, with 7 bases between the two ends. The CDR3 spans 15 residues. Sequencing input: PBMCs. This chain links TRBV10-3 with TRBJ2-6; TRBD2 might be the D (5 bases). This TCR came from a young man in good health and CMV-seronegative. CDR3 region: CAISEGGAGANVLTF. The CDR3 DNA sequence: TGTGCCATCAGTGAGGGAGGAGCTGGGGCCAACGTCCTGACTTTC.